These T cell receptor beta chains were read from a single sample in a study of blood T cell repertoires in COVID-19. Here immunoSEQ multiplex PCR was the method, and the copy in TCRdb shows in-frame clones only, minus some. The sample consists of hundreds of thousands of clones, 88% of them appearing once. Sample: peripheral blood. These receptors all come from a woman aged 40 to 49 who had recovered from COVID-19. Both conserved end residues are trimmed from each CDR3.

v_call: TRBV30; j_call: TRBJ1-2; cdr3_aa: AWSRRVYGYT
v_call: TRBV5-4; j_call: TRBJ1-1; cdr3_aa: ASSFGREMNTEAF
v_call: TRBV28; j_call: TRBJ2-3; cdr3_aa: ASSPLGGVEDTQY
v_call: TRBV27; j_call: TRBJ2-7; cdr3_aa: ASSPRHSGSDPQGEQY
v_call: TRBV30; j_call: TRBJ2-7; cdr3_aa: AWSVGTRREQY
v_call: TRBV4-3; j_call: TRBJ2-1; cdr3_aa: ASSPRVDHEQF
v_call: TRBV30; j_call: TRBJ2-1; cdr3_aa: ACNQLAGGMGEQF
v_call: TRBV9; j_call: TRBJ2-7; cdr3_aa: ASSARQGQASYEQY
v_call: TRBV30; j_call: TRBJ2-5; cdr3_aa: AWSPPGLAGGSETQY
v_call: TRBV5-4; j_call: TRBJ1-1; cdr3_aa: ASSWGTGGMNTEAF
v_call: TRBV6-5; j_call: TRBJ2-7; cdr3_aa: ASSYSSGPQIQY
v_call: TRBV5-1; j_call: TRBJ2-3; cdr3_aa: ASSPKDRWRDTQY
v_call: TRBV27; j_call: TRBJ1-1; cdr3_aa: ASTPNLQGEAF
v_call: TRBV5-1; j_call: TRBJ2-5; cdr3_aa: ASSLAARETQY
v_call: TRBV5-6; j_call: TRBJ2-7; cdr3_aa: ASSLVGTGFYEQY
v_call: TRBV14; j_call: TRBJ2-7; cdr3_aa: ASSPPGLAGGPRREQY
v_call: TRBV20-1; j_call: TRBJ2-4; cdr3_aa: SAGGRDIQY
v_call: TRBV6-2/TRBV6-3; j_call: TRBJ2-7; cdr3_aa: ASSPRMGARHEQY
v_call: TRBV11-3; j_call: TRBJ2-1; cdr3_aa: ASSSGGSSYNEQF
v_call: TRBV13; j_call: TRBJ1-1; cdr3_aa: ASSGRVSLMNTEAF
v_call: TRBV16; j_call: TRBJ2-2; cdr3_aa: ASSRGFGELF
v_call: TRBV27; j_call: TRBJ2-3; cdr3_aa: ASSSLAGGLY
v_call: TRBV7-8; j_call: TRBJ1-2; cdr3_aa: ASSLVAGGARGGYT
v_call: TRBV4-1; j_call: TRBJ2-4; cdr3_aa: ASSQEGRGGIQY
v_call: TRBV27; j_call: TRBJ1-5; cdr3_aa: ASSLVGHSNQPQH
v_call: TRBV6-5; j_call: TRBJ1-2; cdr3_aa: AWGWGLRGYT
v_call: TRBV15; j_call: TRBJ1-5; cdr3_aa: ATNGAKGNQPQH
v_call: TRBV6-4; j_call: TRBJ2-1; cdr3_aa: ASSSGDSYNEQF
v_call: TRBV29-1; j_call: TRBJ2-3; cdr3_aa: SVRLAGVSTDTQY
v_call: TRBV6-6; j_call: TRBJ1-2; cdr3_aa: ASSPEGPQAGYT
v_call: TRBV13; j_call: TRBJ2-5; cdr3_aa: ASSRRGETQY
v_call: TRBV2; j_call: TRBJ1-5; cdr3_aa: ASSGAGGRGNQPQH
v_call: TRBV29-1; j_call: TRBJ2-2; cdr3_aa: SVEGQNTGELF
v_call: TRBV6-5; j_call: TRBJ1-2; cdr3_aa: ASRRTGANYGYT
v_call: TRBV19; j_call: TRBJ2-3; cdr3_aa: ASSPPSTDTQY
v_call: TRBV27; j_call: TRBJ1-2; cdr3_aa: ASSLSGGEDYGYT
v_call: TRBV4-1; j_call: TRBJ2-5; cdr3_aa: ASSQDASDRRETQY
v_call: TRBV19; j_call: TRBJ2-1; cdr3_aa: ASSIVQGDEQF
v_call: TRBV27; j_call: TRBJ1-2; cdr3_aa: ASSLGTRDGYT
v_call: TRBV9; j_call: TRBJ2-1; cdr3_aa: ASSAPSGTYNEQF
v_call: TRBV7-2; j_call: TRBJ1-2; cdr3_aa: ASSTDRGSNYGYT
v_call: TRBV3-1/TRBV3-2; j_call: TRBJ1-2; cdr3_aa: ASSPPGTGNNYGYT
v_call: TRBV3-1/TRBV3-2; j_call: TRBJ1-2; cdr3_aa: ASSQLGAGGYGYT
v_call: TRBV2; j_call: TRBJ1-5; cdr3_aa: ASTPGNQPQH
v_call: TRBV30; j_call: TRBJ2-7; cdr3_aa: AWSVRGDSYEQY
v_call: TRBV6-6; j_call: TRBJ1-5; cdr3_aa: ASTGGIGNQPQH
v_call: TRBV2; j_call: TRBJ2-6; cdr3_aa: ASSPQAGANVLT
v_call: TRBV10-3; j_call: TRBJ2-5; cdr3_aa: AISDLLTGDETQY
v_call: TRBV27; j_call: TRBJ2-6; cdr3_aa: ASTGGPISGANVLT
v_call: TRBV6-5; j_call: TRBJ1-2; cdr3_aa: ASSQYSSYGYT
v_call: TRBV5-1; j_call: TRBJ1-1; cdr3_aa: ASSLGGTANTEAF
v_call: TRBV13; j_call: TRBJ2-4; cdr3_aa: ASSPGQPLAKNIQY
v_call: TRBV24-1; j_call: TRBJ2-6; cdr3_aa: ATSGARDRVGSGANVLT